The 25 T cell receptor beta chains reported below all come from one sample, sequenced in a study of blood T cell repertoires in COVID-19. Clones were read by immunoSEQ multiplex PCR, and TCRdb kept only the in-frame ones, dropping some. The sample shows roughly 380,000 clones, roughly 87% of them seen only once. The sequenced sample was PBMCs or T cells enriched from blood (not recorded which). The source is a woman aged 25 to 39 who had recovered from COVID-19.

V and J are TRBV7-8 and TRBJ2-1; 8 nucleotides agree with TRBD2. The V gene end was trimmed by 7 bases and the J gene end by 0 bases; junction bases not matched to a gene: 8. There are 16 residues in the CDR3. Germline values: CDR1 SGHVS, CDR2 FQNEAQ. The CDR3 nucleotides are TGTGCCAGCAACATTCAGCGGGAGATCTCCTACAATGAGCAGTTCTTC. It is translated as CASNIQREISYNEQFF.

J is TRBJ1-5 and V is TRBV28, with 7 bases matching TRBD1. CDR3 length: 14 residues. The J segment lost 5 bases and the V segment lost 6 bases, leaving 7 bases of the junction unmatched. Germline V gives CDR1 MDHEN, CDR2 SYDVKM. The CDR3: CASRYRDRYQPQHF. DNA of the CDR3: TGTGCCAGCAGGTACCGGGACAGATATCAGCCCCAGCATTTT. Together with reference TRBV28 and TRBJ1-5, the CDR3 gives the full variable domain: DVKVTQSSRYLVKRTGEKVFLECVQDMDHENMFWYRQDPGLGLRLIYFSYDVKMKEKGDIPEGYSVSREKKERFSLILESASTNQTSMYLCASRYRDRYQPQHFGDGTRLSIL.

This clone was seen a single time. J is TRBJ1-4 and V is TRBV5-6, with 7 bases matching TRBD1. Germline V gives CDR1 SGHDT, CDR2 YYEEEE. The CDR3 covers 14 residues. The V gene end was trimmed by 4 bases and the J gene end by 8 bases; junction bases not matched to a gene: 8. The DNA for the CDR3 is TGTGCCAGCAGCCGACAGGGCTTCGGAGAAAAACTGTTTTTT. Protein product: CASSRQGFGEKLFF.

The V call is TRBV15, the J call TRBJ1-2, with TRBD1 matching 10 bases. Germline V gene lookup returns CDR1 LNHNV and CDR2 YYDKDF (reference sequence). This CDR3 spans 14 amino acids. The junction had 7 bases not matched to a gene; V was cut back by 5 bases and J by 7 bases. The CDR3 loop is CATSEDRGQGGYTF. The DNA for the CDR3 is TGTGCCACCAGCGAAGACAGGGGGCAGGGTGGCTACACCTTC. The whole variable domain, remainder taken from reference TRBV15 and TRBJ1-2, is DAMVIQNPRYQVTQFGKPVTLSCSQTLNHNVMYWYQQKSSQAPKLLFHYYDKDFNNEADTPDNFQSRRPNTSFCFLDIRSPGLGDTAMYLCATSEDRGQGGYTFGSGTRLTVV.

This chain's CDR3 is CASSLGLAGSYEQYF. The CDR3 DNA follows: TGTGCCAGTAGTCTCGGACTAGCGGGATCCTACGAGCAGTACTTC. V gene TRBV19 combines with J gene TRBJ2-7; 12 bases match TRBD2. V shed 5 bases and J 1 base; nucleotides not matched to a gene: 3. The CDR3 totals 15 residues. Germline V CDR1 and CDR2: LNHDA, SQIVND (reference sequence).

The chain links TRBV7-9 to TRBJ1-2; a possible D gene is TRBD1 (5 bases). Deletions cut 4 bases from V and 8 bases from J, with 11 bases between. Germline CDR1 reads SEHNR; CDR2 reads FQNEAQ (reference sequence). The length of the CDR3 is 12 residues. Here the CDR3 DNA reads TGTGCCAGCAGCTCACAGGTTGAGGGCTACACCTTC. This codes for CASSSQVEGYTF.

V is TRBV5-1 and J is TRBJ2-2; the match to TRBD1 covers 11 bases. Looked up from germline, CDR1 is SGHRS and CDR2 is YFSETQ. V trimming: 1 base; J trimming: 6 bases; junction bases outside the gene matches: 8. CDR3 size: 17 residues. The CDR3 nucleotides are TGCGCCAGCAGCTTGAACGTTGGACAGGGGGCGTCCGGGGAGCTGTTTTTT. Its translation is CASSLNVGQGASGELFF. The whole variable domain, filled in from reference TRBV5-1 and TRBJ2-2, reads KAGVTQTPRYLIKTRGQQVTLSCSPISGHRSVSWYQQTPGQGLQFLFEYFSETQRNKGNFPGRFSGRQFSNSRSEMNVSTLELGDSALYLCASSLNVGQGASGELFFGEGSRLTVL.

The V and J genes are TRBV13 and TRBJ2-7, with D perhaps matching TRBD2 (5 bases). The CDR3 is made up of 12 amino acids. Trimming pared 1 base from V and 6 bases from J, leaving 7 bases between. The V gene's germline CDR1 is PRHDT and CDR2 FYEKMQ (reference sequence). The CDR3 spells CASSLEGSEQYF. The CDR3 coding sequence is TGTGCCAGCAGCTTAGAAGGGAGCGAGCAGTACTTC.

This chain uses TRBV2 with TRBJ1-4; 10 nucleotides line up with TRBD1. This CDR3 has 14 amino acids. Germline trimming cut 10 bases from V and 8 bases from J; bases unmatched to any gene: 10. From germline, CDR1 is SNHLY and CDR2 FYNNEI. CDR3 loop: CATQLTGGEEKLFF. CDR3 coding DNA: TGTGCCACTCAACTGACAGGGGGCGAAGAAAAACTGTTTTTT.

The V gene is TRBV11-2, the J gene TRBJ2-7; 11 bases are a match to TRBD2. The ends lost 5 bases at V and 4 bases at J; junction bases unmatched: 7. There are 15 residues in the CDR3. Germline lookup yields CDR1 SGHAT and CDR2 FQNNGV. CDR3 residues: CASSPPGTSGYEQYF. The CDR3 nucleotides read TGTGCCAGCAGCCCTCCCGGGACTAGCGGATACGAGCAGTACTTC.

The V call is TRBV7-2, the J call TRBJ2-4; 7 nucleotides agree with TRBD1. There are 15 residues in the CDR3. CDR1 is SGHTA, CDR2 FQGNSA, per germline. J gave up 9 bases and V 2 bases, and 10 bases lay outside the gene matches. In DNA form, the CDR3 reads TGTGCCAGCAGCTTAATGGTAGGGGGCGATAGCATTCAGTACTTC. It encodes CASSLMVGGDSIQYF.

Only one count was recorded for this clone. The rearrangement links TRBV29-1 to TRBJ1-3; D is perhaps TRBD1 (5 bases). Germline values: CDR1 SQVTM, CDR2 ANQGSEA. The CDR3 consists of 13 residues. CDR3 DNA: TGCAGTATACAGGAGACCTCTGGAAACACCATATATTTT. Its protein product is CSIQETSGNTIYF. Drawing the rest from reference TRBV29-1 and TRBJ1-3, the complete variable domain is SAVISQKPSRDICQRGTSLTIQCQVDSQVTMMFWYRQQPGQSLTLIATANQGSEATYESGFVIDKFPISRPNLTFSTLTVSNMSPEDSSIYLCSIQETSGNTIYFGEGSWLTVV.

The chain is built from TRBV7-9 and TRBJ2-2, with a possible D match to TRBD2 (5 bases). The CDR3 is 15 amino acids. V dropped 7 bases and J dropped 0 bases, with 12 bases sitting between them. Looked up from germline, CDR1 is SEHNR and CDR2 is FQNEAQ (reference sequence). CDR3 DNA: TGTGCCAGCACCCCCGGGGTAACGAACACCGGGGAGCTGTTTTTT. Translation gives CASTPGVTNTGELFF.

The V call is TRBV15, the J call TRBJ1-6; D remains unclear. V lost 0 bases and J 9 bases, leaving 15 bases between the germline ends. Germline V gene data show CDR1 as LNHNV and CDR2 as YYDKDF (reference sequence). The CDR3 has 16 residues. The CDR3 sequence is CATSREEKGDISPLHF. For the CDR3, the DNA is TGTGCCACCAGCAGAGAAGAGAAGGGAGACATTTCACCCCTCCACTTT.

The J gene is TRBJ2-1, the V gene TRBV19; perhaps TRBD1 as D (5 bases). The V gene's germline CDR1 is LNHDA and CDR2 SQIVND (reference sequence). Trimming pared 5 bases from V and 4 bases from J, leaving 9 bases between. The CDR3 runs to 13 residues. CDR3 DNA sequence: TGTGCCAGTAGTTGGGGCCAGTACAATGAGCAGTTCTTC. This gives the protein CASSWGQYNEQFF.

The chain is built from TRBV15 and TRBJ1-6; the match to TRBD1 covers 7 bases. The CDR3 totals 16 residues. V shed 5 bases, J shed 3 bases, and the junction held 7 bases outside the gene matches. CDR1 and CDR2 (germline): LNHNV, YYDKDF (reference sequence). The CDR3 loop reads CATSQTGDLYNSPLHF. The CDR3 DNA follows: TGTGCCACCAGCCAAACAGGGGACCTCTATAATTCACCCCTCCACTTT.

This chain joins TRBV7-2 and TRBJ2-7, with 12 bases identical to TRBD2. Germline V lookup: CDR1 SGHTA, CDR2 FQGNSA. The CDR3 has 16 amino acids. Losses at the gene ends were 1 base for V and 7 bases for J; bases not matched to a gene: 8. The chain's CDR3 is CASSLGLGLAGGEQYF. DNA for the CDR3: TGTGCCAGCAGCTTAGGATTGGGGCTAGCGGGAGGGGAGCAGTACTTC.

As DNA, the CDR3 is TGTGCCAGCAGTTTAGGTATTCTAGTAACCTACGAGCAGTACTTC. Translating gives CASSLGILVTYEQYF. The V and J genes are TRBV28 and TRBJ2-7; no clear D. The V and J ends lost 2 bases and 2 bases respectively, with 13 bases between them. The CDR3 is 15 residues long. Germline V gene lookup returns CDR1 MDHEN and CDR2 SYDVKM.

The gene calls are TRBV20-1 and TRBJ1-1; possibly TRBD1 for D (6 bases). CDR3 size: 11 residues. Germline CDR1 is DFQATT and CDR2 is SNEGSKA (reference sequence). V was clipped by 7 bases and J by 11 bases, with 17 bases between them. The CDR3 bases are TGCAGTGTTCCGGGGGGCCTAATGGCTTTCTTT. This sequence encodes CSVPGGLMAFF.

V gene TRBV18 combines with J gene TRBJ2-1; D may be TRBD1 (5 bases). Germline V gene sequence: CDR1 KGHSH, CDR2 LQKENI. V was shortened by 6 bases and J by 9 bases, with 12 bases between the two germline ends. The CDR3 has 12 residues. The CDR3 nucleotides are TGTGCCAGCTCCCCCGACAGCTCTGAGCAGTTCTTC. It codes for CASSPDSSEQFF.

The CDR3 nucleotides are TGTGCCAGTAGTATAGTACAAGCGGGATCCTACGAGCAGTACTTC. Its protein is CASSIVQAGSYEQYF. The chain joins TRBV19 to TRBJ2-7; TRBD2 matches 7 bases. The CDR3 loop spans 15 amino acids. The junction had 4 bases not matched to a gene; V was cut back by 1 base and J by 1 base. Germline V gene sequence: CDR1 LNHDA, CDR2 SQIVND (reference sequence).

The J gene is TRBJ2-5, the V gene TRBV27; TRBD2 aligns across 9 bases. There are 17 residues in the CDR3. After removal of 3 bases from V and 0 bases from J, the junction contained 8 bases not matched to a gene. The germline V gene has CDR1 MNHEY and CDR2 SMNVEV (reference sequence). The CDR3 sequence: CASSFALGGGDQETQYF. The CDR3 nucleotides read TGTGCCAGCAGTTTCGCGCTGGGCGGGGGGGACCAAGAGACCCAGTACTTC.

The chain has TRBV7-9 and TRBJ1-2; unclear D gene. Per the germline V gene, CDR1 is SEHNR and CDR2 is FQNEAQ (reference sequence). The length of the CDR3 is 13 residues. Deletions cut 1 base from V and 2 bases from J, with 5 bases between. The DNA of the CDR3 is TGTGCCAGCAGCTTAGTGGAGAACTATGGCTACACCTTC. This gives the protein CASSLVENYGYTF.

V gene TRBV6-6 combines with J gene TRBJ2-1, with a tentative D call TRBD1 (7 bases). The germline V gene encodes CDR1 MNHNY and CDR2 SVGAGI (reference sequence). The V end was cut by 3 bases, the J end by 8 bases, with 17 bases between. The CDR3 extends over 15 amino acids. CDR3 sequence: CASSYQGGHLDEQFF. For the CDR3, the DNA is TGTGCCAGCAGTTATCAGGGGGGACATCTCGATGAGCAGTTCTTC.

In DNA, the CDR3 is TGTGCCAGCAGTTTATCGGCGGGGGCGGAGACCCAGTACTTC. It encodes CASSLSAGAETQYF. The V and J genes are TRBV27 and TRBJ2-5; D is possibly TRBD2 (7 bases). The CDR3 is made up of 14 amino acids. V dropped 0 bases and J dropped 5 bases, with 10 bases sitting between them. CDR1 and CDR2 (germline): MNHEY, SMNVEV (reference sequence).